Below, 10 T cell receptor beta chains from the same sample are listed, as sequenced in a study of blood T cells in healthy people across ages. Next came a second PCR, run for roughly 6 to 11 cycles, which used a sample-barcoded 5' primer along with a J-beta primer mix. TCRdb redid the calling of the 5' RACE reads with MiXCR, one entry per CDR3 protein. The repertoire holds about 680,000 distinct CDR3 sequences, about 52% seen once, with around 32% in the top ten. The sequenced sample consisted of blood. Source of these receptors: an older woman in good health.

This clonotype was counted a few times. This sequence joins TRBV28 and TRBJ1-2; 7 bases are a match to TRBD1. CDR1 is MDHEN, CDR2 SYDVKM, per germline. The CDR3 loop spans 17 amino acids. V was pared by 6 bases and J by 6 bases, with 19 bases of the junction left unmatched. The CDR3, as DNA: TGTGCCAGCAGCCTTCCTGGACAGGTCCCCTTTACCGATGGCTACACCTTC. This encodes CASSLPGQVPFTDGYTF.

This clonotype was detected only once. This chain joins TRBV6-5 and TRBJ2-3; a weak D match, TRBD1 (5 bases). The V end lost 6 bases, the J end lost 6 bases, and 13 bases lay between the germline ends. The CDR3 is 13 residues long. In germline, CDR1 is MNHEY, CDR2 SVGAGI. Written as DNA, the CDR3 is TGTGCCAGCAGGCCTTCAGGGATGGATACGCAGTATTTT. Encoded protein: CASRPSGMDTQYF.

About this clonotype: The junction shows a germline mismatch at one end, possibly a read error. The rearrangement joins TRBV29-1 to TRBJ2-5, with 7 positions matching TRBD1. The DNA end lines up better with TRBJ2-7; the J call may be wrong. The germline V gene has CDR1 SQVTM and CDR2 ANQGSEA. The CDR3 contains 15 residues. As DNA, the CDR3 is TGCTGCGTGACACGAACCGGGACAGTTAACTACGAGCAGTACTTC. This gives the protein CCVTRTGTVNYEQYF.

V is TRBV28 and J is TRBJ2-5, with 8 bases matching TRBD1. Germline V gives CDR1 MDHEN, CDR2 SYDVKM. CDR3 length: 14 residues. V lost 6 bases and J lost 6; bases outside the gene matches: 9. CDR3 nucleotide sequence: TGTGCCAGCAGAGATCCCAGGGGGCAGAAGACCCAGTACTTC. Translating it yields CASRDPRGQKTQYF.

The rearrangement uses TRBV5-8 and TRBJ2-7; no definite D call. V dropped 4 bases and J dropped 3 bases, with 8 bases sitting between them. Germline CDR1 SGHTS, CDR2 YDEGEE. The CDR3 runs to 12 residues. CDR3 bases: TGTGCCAGCAGCCTAAGATTCTACGAGCAGTACTTC. Residues: CASSLRFYEQYF.

This sequence joins TRBV7-2 and TRBJ2-3; 7 positions agree with TRBD1. The V segment lost 1 base and the J segment 4 bases; nucleotides outside the gene matches: 5. The germline V gene has CDR1 SGHTA and CDR2 FQGNSA. The CDR3 is made up of 15 amino acids. This CDR3 reads CASSLVGQSPDTQYF. In DNA form, the CDR3 reads TGTGCCAGCAGCTTAGTGGGACAGTCCCCAGATACGCAGTATTTT.

The chain has TRBV7-9 and TRBJ2-7; TRBD1 matches 8 bases. V dropped 2 bases and J dropped 1; count of bases not matched to a gene: 7. The CDR3 covers 16 residues. Germline V gives CDR1 SEHNR, CDR2 FQNEAQ (reference sequence). CDR3 amino acids: CASSLTRTGRSYEQYF. Written as DNA, the CDR3 is TGTGCCAGCAGCTTAACTCGGACAGGGCGATCCTACGAGCAGTACTTC.

This clonotype was observed a few times. The chain is built from TRBV25-1 and TRBJ1-1, with 7 bases identical to TRBD1. J was trimmed by 4 bases and V by 8 bases; bases with no gene match: 7. In germline, CDR1 is MGHDK, CDR2 SYGVNS. CDR3 length: 13 amino acids. The CDR3 sequence is CASQPSGGTEAFF. CDR3 DNA sequence: TGTGCCAGCCAACCCTCAGGGGGCACTGAAGCTTTCTTT. Based on the CDR3 plus reference TRBV25-1 and TRBJ1-1, the full variable domain is EADIYQTPRYLVIGTGKKITLECSQTMGHDKMYWYQQDPGMELHLIHYSYGVNSTEKGDLSSESTVSRIRTEHFPLTLESARPSHTSQYLCASQPSGGTEAFFGQGTRLTVV.

This clonotype was detected only a few times. The rearrangement joins TRBV20-1 to TRBJ2-3, with 11 bases aligning to TRBD2. The V gene end was trimmed by 1 base and the J gene end by 2 bases; junction bases not matched to a gene: 11. Germline lookup yields CDR1 DFQATT and CDR2 SNEGSKA (reference sequence). The CDR3 sequence is 18 residues long. The CDR3 is CSARGETSGRTFTDTQYF. The CDR3 coding sequence is TGCAGTGCTAGAGGGGAAACTAGCGGGAGAACATTCACAGATACGCAGTATTTT.

The table lists this clonotype with a count of one. The chain is built from TRBV20-1 and TRBJ2-1; D may be TRBD1 or TRBD2 (5 bases each). Trimming shortened V by 6 bases and J by 0 bases, and 9 bases separated the two germline ends. CDR1 and CDR2 from the germline V gene are DFQATT and SNEGSKA (reference sequence). The CDR3 is made up of 13 amino acids. For the CDR3, the DNA is TGCAGTGCGCCAGGGAGCTCCTACAATGAGCAGTTCTTC. Its translation is CSAPGSSYNEQFF.